Presented here are 18 T cell receptor beta chains from one specimen sequenced in a study of a mutant IDH1 vaccine in newly diagnosed glioma. Assay used: immunoSEQ multiplex PCR; TCRdb lists only in-frame clones, some missing. The sample includes roughly 99,000 clones, around 90% of them seen just once. The sample's time point: baseline, week 1 (first vaccination visit). The treatment is: pre-vaccination baseline after standard-of-care therapy. Specimen: PBMCs, collected from a glioma patient treated with radiotherapy, temozolomide or both. These TCRs come from a woman aged 45 to 65 with glioma.

V usage is TRBV18 and J usage is TRBJ2-2; TRBD2 is a possible D gene (6 bases). Deletions cut 0 bases from V and 2 bases from J, with 10 bases between. The CDR3 loop spans 16 amino acids. In germline, CDR1 is KGHSH, CDR2 LQKENI. CDR3 bases: TGTGCCAGCTCACCACCGGGACTCCCCAACACCGGGGAGCTGTTTTTT. Encoded protein: CASSPPGLPNTGELFF.

The chain is built from TRBV11-2 and TRBJ2-1, with D perhaps TRBD1 (5 bases). Trimming left V 5 bases short and J 9 bases short, with 17 bases between. Germline CDR1 is SGHAT and CDR2 is FQNNGV. This CDR3 has 14 amino acids. The CDR3 DNA is TGTGCCAGCAGCCCTAGAAAGGGGCTCAGTGAGCAGTTCTTC. The encoded protein is CASSPRKGLSEQFF. The whole variable domain, remainder taken from reference TRBV11-2 and TRBJ2-1, is EAGVAQSPRYKIIEKRQSVAFWCNPISGHATLYWYQQILGQGPKLLIQFQNNGVVDDSQLPKDRFSAERLKGVDSTLKIQPAKLEDSAVYLCASSPRKGLSEQFFGPGTRLTVL.

The chain carries TRBV28 and TRBJ2-1, with D perhaps matching TRBD2 (5 bases). The CDR3 extends over 14 amino acids. The germline gives CDR1 MDHEN, CDR2 SYDVKM. Trimming stripped 1 base from V and 9 bases from J, with 13 bases between. The DNA for the CDR3 is TGTGCCAGCAGTTTATCGGTAACTAGTGGTGAGCAGTTCTTC. It codes for CASSLSVTSGEQFF.

This chain links TRBV4-2 with TRBJ2-2; D is possibly TRBD2 (6 bases). Trimming left V 1 base short and J 5 bases short, with 20 bases between. This CDR3 region has 18 residues. CDR1 LGHNA and CDR2 YNFKEQ come from the germline V gene. This chain's CDR3 is CASSQVGGEGKGTGELFF. In nucleotides, the CDR3 is TGTGCCAGCAGCCAAGTGGGGGGAGAGGGAAAAGGGACCGGGGAGCTGTTTTTT.

The chain combines TRBV18 with TRBJ2-3; the match to TRBD1 covers 7 bases. J was trimmed by 4 bases and V by 3 bases; bases with no gene match: 7. Germline V gene lookup returns CDR1 KGHSH and CDR2 LQKENI. CDR3 length: 15 residues. CDR3 nucleotide sequence: TGTGCCAGCTCACCTATCGGGACAGAGGCAGATACGCAGTATTTT. Translated, it gives CASSPIGTEADTQYF.

The chain joins TRBV2 to TRBJ2-3, with 14 bases lining up with TRBD2. Trimming cost V 8 bases and J 6 bases; bases outside gene matches: 4. The CDR3 runs 14 residues. CDR1 is SNHLY, CDR2 FYNNEI, per germline. The CDR3 bases are TGTGCCAGCGGAGGACTAGCGGGAGGTGATACGCAGTATTTT. This translates into CASGGLAGGDTQYF.

The CDR3 DNA is TGTGCCTGGAGCACCGCAGGTTGGGGGGCCTATGGCTACACCTTC. Translation: CAWSTAGWGAYGYTF. The genes are TRBV30 and TRBJ1-2, with D tentatively TRBD1 (6 bases). Germline-derived CDR1 and CDR2 are GTSNPN and SVGIG (reference sequence). CDR3 length equals 15 residues. V was shortened by 3 bases and J by 4 bases, with 18 bases between the two germline ends. The full variable domain, its missing parts supplied by reference TRBV30 and TRBJ1-2, is SQTIHQWPATLVQPVGSPLSLECTVEGTSNPNLYWYRQAAGRGLQLLFYSVGIGQISSEVPQNLSASRPQDRQFILSSKKLLLSDSGFYLCAWSTAGWGAYGYTFGSGTRLTVV.

On this clone itself: The junction shows a germline mismatch at one end, possibly a read error. The V and J genes are TRBV27 and TRBJ2-3, with TRBD2 identical over 10 bases. There are 12 residues in the CDR3. Germline CDR1 and CDR2: MNHEY and SMNVEV (reference sequence). CDR3 amino acids: CASSWEGLAVDW. The CDR3 DNA reads TGTGCCAGCAGTTGGGAAGGACTAGCGGTGGATTGG.

This clone has a single count. V and J are TRBV6-5 and TRBJ1-3, with D unresolved. This CDR3 is built from 15 residues. CDR1 is MNHEY and CDR2 is SVGAGI in the germline V gene. V was clipped by 0 bases and J by 4 bases, with 10 bases between them. The CDR3 DNA reads TGTGCCAGCAGTTACTCTGACCTGTTGGGAAACACCATATATTTT. It yields the protein CASSYSDLLGNTIYF.

This chain joins TRBV2 and TRBJ2-7; either TRBD1 or TRBD2 may supply D (5 bases each). V lost 7 bases and J 12 bases, leaving 22 bases between the germline ends. CDR1 SNHLY and CDR2 FYNNEI come from the germline V gene. This CDR3 has 13 amino acids. DNA for the CDR3: TGTGCCAGCATTCTGGTAGGCAGGGACGACCCGTACTTC. This encodes CASILVGRDDPYF.

This sequence joins TRBV19 and TRBJ1-4; a weak D match, TRBD1 (5 bases). The CDR3 has 13 residues. The V gene's germline CDR1 is LNHDA and CDR2 SQIVND (reference sequence). V was trimmed by 8 bases and J by 7 bases, leaving 14 bases between them. The CDR3 bases are TGTGCCAGTGCTTTCCAGGGCGGTGAAAAACTGTTTTTT. Amino acid sequence: CASAFQGGEKLFF.

The V and J genes are TRBV28 and TRBJ1-5; the D is unclear. The CDR3 contains 15 residues. The V gene lost 3 bases and the J gene lost 3 bases, with 12 bases spanning the gap. Germline CDR1 is MDHEN and CDR2 is SYDVKM. CDR3 DNA sequence: TGTGCCAGCAGTTTGCCCCCAAGACACAATCAGCCCCAGCATTTT. Its protein is CASSLPPRHNQPQHF.

This clone was recorded once. The chain combines TRBV5-4 with TRBJ2-7; D tentatively fits TRBD1 or TRBD2 (5 bases each). V was shortened by 4 bases and J by 3 bases, with 8 bases between the two germline ends. CDR3 length equals 12 residues. Per germline, CDR1 SGHNT and CDR2 YYREEE (reference sequence). The CDR3 coding sequence is TGTGCCAGCAGCCGGGACGGCTACGAGCAGTACTTC. Protein: CASSRDGYEQYF. The variable domain in full, completed from reference TRBV5-4 and TRBJ2-7, reads ETGVTQSPTHLIKTRGQQVTLRCSSQSGHNTVSWYQQALGQGPQFIFQYYREEENGRGNFPPRFSGLQFPNYSSELNVNALELDDSALYLCASSRDGYEQYFGPGTRLTVT.

V and J are TRBV6-6 and TRBJ1-2, with a weak D call TRBD1 (6 bases). Germline lookup yields CDR1 MNHNY and CDR2 SVGAGI (reference sequence). The length of the CDR3 is 14 residues. V shed 5 bases and J shed 0 bases, with 10 bases lying between them. CDR3 bases: TGTGCCAGCAGTCTAGGGGGGTCTAACTATGGCTACACCTTC. Translation: CASSLGGSNYGYTF.

The chain uses TRBV28 and TRBJ1-1; D gene unclear. The ends were cut back, 10 bases at V and 6 bases at J, with 15 bases in the middle. The CDR3 has 12 residues. Germline values: CDR1 MDHEN, CDR2 SYDVKM. CDR3 loop: CATQVIDAEAFF. The CDR3 nucleotides read TGTGCCACTCAGGTGATTGACGCTGAAGCTTTCTTT.

The chain joins TRBV27 to TRBJ1-3; D unresolved. From germline, CDR1 is MNHEY and CDR2 SMNVEV (reference sequence). The CDR3 is made up of 13 amino acids. Trimming shortened V by 0 bases and J by 4 bases, and 4 bases separated the two germline ends. The CDR3 here is CASSLSRGNTIYF. CDR3 nucleotide sequence: TGTGCCAGCAGTTTATCGAGGGGAAACACCATATATTTT.

The chain combines TRBV6-5 with TRBJ1-1; TRBD1 matches 9 bases. The germline gives CDR1 MNHEY, CDR2 SVGAGI. The length of the CDR3 is 13 residues. V dropped 7 bases and J dropped 7; count of bases not matched to a gene: 7. The CDR3 nucleotides are TGTGCCAGCATACGGACAGGGGCCTTTGAAGCTTTCTTT. Translation gives CASIRTGAFEAFF.

The chain is built from TRBV11-3 and TRBJ2-1; 8 nucleotides line up with TRBD1. Germline-derived CDR1 and CDR2 are SGHNT and YENEEA. The CDR3 spans 15 residues. Unmatched junction bases numbered 2, after V lost 4 bases and J lost 0 bases. This CDR3 is CASSSTGASYNEQFF. The CDR3 nucleotides are TGTGCCAGCAGCTCGACAGGGGCCTCCTACAATGAGCAGTTCTTC.